This T cell receptor beta chain was retrieved from a study of metastatic and nonmetastatic thyroid tumors. About the research overall: Patients with malignant and benign thyroid disease provided blood and tumor or nodule tissue, whose repertoires were compared. Findings and caveats of the study: The reported finding was significantly higher TCR beta diversity in malignant thyroid tumors relative to benign nodules, in blood and tumor.

In this sample, this clone turned up many times. The antigen is unknown. A junction end diverges from the germline sequence, so it may reflect a read error. Until they underwent thyroid surgery, no patient had received any treatment. In the study's own analysis: For papillary thyroid cancer, a distant-metastasis classifier was constructed from CDR3 differences observed across clinicopathological groups. Through MiXCR, TCRdb re-clonotyped the PCR reads. Clone size and V and J calls follow TCRdb, not the original study. The data show over 30,000 clones, 25% to 30% seen once. Germline CDR1 and CDR2: SGHNT and YYREEE (reference sequence). The CDR3 runs 15 residues.

The TCR was taken from a female donor with papillary thyroid cancer or a benign thyroid nodule (not recorded which). Some clones in this sample may be carry-over from other donors' samples. J is TRBJ2-3 and V is TRBV5-4; TRBD1 matches at 11 bases. Specimen: blood. The CDR3 DNA follows: TGCGCCAGCAGCTTATGGGACAGGGGGGTAGAAAAACAGTATTTT. It codes for CASSLWDRGVEKQYF.